The 12 T cell receptor beta chains below come from one sample, sequenced in a study of Graves' ophthalmopathy and Graves' hyperthyroidism. Scientists amplified the TCR beta CDR3 regions from RNA transcripts. The authors performed first-round RT-PCR with HTBI primers and then a second-round multiplex PCR. TCRdb used MiXCR to reprocess the multiplex PCR reads, holding one entry per CDR3 protein. The sample includes more than 550,000 distinct CDR3 sequences, under 50% of them seen just once. Specimen: peripheral blood. These receptors all stem from an adult man with Graves' ophthalmopathy.

To note about this clonotype: Likely a read error: the CDR3 ends without its conserved phenylalanine or tryptophan. The CDR3 here is CASSLSNDNSPLHI. The CDR3 DNA reads TGCGCCAGCAGCTTATCCAACGACAATTCACCCCTCCACATT. The rearrangement links TRBV7-6 to TRBJ1-6, with D unclear. The CDR3 is 14 amino acids. CDR1 and CDR2 (germline): SGHVS, FNYEAQ.

This chain uses TRBV4-2 with TRBJ1-4; the D gene is possibly TRBD1 (5 bases). This CDR3 comprises 13 residues. With 1 base removed from V and 10 bases from J, the gap between germline ends came to 10 bases. Germline loops: CDR1 LGHNA, CDR2 YNFKEQ. CDR3 protein: CASSQGGRAKLFF. In DNA, the CDR3 is TGTGCCAGCAGCCAAGGGGGGAGGGCAAAACTGTTTTTT.

The chain joins TRBV19 to TRBJ1-2; 11 bases agree with TRBD1. Trimming took 6 bases from V and 4 from J; bases not matched to a gene: 10. The CDR3 extends over 16 amino acids. The germline V gene encodes CDR1 LNHDA and CDR2 SQIVND (reference sequence). This CDR3 is CASSIGQGAGGYGYTF. CDR3 coding DNA: TGTGCCAGTAGCATCGGACAGGGGGCGGGGGGCTATGGCTACACCTTC. The entire variable domain, with the rest obtained from reference TRBV19 and TRBJ1-2, is as follows: DGGITQSPKYLFRKEGQNVTLSCEQNLNHDAMYWYRQDPGQGLRLIYYSQIVNDFQKGDIAEGYSVSREKKESFPLTVTSAQKNPTAFYLCASSIGQGAGGYGYTFGSGTRLTVV.

In this sample, this clonotype turned up many times. The rearrangement uses TRBV14 and TRBJ1-6; 11 bases map to TRBD1. J gave up 9 bases and V 5 bases, and 6 bases lay outside the gene matches. Per germline, CDR1 SGHDN and CDR2 FVKESK. The CDR3 sequence is 15 residues long. CDR3 in DNA: TGTGCCAGCAGCGGACAGGGGGCGCGGAGTTCACCCCTCCACTTT. As protein: CASSGQGARSSPLHF.

This clonotype has a count of ten or more. The DNA of the CDR3 is TGCGCCAGCAGCTTGGATCCGGGGCTTGGAAACACCATATATTTT. It encodes CASSLDPGLGNTIYF. This chain connects TRBV5-1 to TRBJ1-3, with D possibly TRBD1 on 5 matching bases. Germline lookup yields CDR1 SGHRS and CDR2 YFSETQ. Trimming took 0 bases from V and 3 from J, leaving 10 bases between them. This CDR3 has 15 amino acids. Full variable domain (rest looked up from reference TRBV5-1 and TRBJ1-3): KAGVTQTPRYLIKTRGQQVTLSCSPISGHRSVSWYQQTPGQGLQFLFEYFSETQRNKGNFPGRFSGRQFSNSRSEMNVSTLELGDSALYLCASSLDPGLGNTIYFGEGSWLTVV.

This clonotype showed up many times. The genes are TRBV4-3 and TRBJ2-7; D is ambiguous. V lost 1 base to trimming and J lost 7 bases, with 11 bases between them. Germline CDR1 LGHNA, CDR2 YSLEER. This CDR3 has 13 residues. In DNA form, the CDR3 reads TGCGCCAGCAGCCAAGTAAGGGCTCGTGAGCAGTACTTC. Its protein is CASSQVRAREQYF.

The V call is TRBV12-5, the J call TRBJ2-2; D gene ambiguous. The V and J ends lost 3 bases and 0 bases respectively, with 11 bases between them. The germline CDR1 and CDR2 sequences are LGHNT and FRNRAP. The CDR3 covers 16 residues. This CDR3 reads CASGFLTDTNTGELFF. CDR3 DNA: TGTGCTAGTGGTTTCCTCACAGACACGAACACCGGGGAGCTGTTTTTT.

This clonotype showed up just a few times. The rearrangement links TRBV5-5 to TRBJ2-2; 7 bases match TRBD1. Trimming cost V 4 bases and J 6 bases; bases outside gene matches: 6. CDR3 size: 14 residues. In germline, CDR1 is SGHKS, CDR2 YYEKEE (reference sequence). DNA of the CDR3: TGTGCCAGCAGCCCCACAGGGGCGCCCGGGGAGCTGTTTTTT. This sequence encodes CASSPTGAPGELFF.

The chain has TRBV19 and TRBJ1-5; D not certain. CDR3 length equals 14 residues. The V end was cut by 11 bases, the J end by 2 bases, with 16 bases between. The V gene's germline CDR1 is LNHDA and CDR2 SQIVND (reference sequence). The DNA for the CDR3 is TGTGCCTGGAGTGTATTATATGGCAATCAGCCCCAGCATTTT. This sequence encodes CAWSVLYGNQPQHF.

Ten or more counts support this clonotype. The gene calls are TRBV14 and TRBJ1-1; 7 bases fit TRBD1. CDR3 length equals 17 residues. The germline V gene encodes CDR1 SGHDN and CDR2 FVKESK. V was pared by 3 bases and J by 7 bases, with 17 bases of the junction left unmatched. This chain's CDR3 is CASSQGPGTAVSREAFF. For the CDR3, the DNA is TGTGCCAGCAGCCAGGGTCCGGGGACAGCCGTGTCCCGTGAAGCTTTCTTT.

The chain combines TRBV10-3 with TRBJ2-3, with a possible D match to TRBD1 (5 bases). V lost 7 bases to trimming and J lost 2 bases, with 13 bases between them. The CDR3 runs 14 residues. The V gene's germline CDR1 is ENHRY and CDR2 SYGVKD. Here the CDR3 reads CAIMQGLVTDTQYF. The CDR3 bases are TGTGCCATCATGCAGGGCTTGGTCACAGATACGCAGTATTTT.

This clonotype was counted ten times or more. The chain links TRBV10-3 to TRBJ2-7; 7 bases are shared with TRBD2. V shed 8 bases, J shed 4 bases, and the junction held 8 bases outside the gene matches. Germline CDR1 reads ENHRY; CDR2 reads SYGVKD. The length of the CDR3 is 13 residues. For the CDR3, the DNA is TGTGCCATCCGGGAGGCAGGGTTTTACGAGCAGTACTTC. Residues: CAIREAGFYEQYF.